This T cell receptor (beta chain) was sequenced for a study of PD-L1 blockade in urothelial cancer. The overall study: Previous chemotherapy exposure amounted to 0 to 3 regimens for patients. Blood was evaluated 3 weeks (second dose) and 6 weeks after therapy began.

Assay used: immunoSEQ multiplex PCR; TCRdb lists only in-frame clones, some missing. The sample contains some 52,000 clones, about 87% of which appear only once. Germline V gives CDR1 GTSNPN, CDR2 SVGIG (reference sequence). This CDR3 comprises 16 residues. Trimming stripped 5 bases from V and 0 bases from J, with 18 bases between. The V call is TRBV30, the J call TRBJ2-3; D unclear. Sample: PBMCs, taken around atezolizumab (anti-PD-L1) treatment. The sequence was obtained from a man aged 35-49 years with urothelial cancer. In nucleotides, the CDR3 is TGTGCCTGGGGTTTAGTTTGGGCCTCTAGCACAGATACGCAGTATTTT. It specifies CAWGLVWASSTDTQYF.